Listed here are 10 T cell receptor beta chains from one sample, sequenced in a study of radiation and T cells in renal cell carcinoma (TCRdb year 2020). Library preparation employed the immunoSEQ multiplex PCR assay. As stored in TCRdb, this immuneACCESS dataset retains in-frame rearrangements with V and J assigned. A fraction of the clones does not appear; measured against another copy, unresolved V genes explain less than half of the discrepancy, and the remainder lacks a known reason. For this sample the table gives 15,000 to 17,000 clones, of which 50% to 60% were detected only once. The top ten clonotypes cover around 10% of the sample. The sample's time point, from its label and the paper: tumor resected at nephrectomy. According to the study, the label for this sample's treatment or condition signals: treatment-naive control, cytoreductive nephrectomy. The material sequenced was tumor tissue, taken from a patient whose treatment was nephrectomy without radiotherapy. All receptors derive from a man aged 45-65 years with renal cell carcinoma.

The chain joins TRBV2 to TRBJ2-1; 14 bases map to TRBD2. This CDR3 is 15 amino acids long. J lost 8 bases, V lost 1 base, and 1 base had no gene match. Germline CDR1 is SNHLY and CDR2 is FYNNEI. CDR3 bases: TGTGCCAGCAGTGAAGGACTAGCGGGAGGGGATGAGCAGTTCTTC. Its protein is CASSEGLAGGDEQFF.

The CDR3 DNA is TGTGCCAGCTCACCAACACAGGGAAAGGAATCCTACGAGCAGTACTTC. Protein sequence: CASSPTQGKESYEQYF. The chain employs TRBV18 and TRBJ2-7; D is perhaps TRBD1 (6 bases). Trimming removed 2 bases at V and 1 base at J, with 15 bases between. CDR3 length: 16 residues. The germline V gene encodes CDR1 KGHSH and CDR2 LQKENI.

The J gene is TRBJ2-3, the V gene TRBV6-1, with TRBD1 matching over 7 bases. The junction had 3 bases not matched to a gene; V was cut back by 5 bases and J by 7 bases. The CDR3 covers 12 residues. Germline V gene data show CDR1 as MNHNS and CDR2 as SASEGT. The CDR3 is CASSLQGYTQYF. The CDR3 DNA reads as TGTGCCAGCAGTCTACAGGGGTATACGCAGTATTTT.

V usage is TRBV11-2 and J usage is TRBJ1-5; the D is unclear. Germline CDR1 and CDR2: SGHAT and FQNNGV. V lost 6 bases, J lost 5 bases, and 11 bases lay in between. The CDR3 is made up of 13 amino acids. CDR3 nucleotide sequence: TGTGCCAGCAGTTTAAACTTCTATCAGCCCCAGCATTTT. This gives the protein CASSLNFYQPQHF. Combining the CDR3 with reference TRBV11-2 and TRBJ1-5 gives the whole variable domain EAGVAQSPRYKIIEKRQSVAFWCNPISGHATLYWYQQILGQGPKLLIQFQNNGVVDDSQLPKDRFSAERLKGVDSTLKIQPAKLEDSAVYLCASSLNFYQPQHFGDGTRLSIL.

The chain combines TRBV11-2 with TRBJ2-7; no reliable D call. The germline V and J ends were trimmed by 4 bases and 3 bases, with 16 bases remaining between them. There are 15 residues in the CDR3. Per germline, CDR1 SGHAT and CDR2 FQNNGV. CDR3 nucleotide sequence: TGTGCCAGCAGCTCGCCGCAATGGCGGAGCTACGAGCAGTACTTC. Its translation: CASSSPQWRSYEQYF.

This clone was observed at least ten times. The chain uses TRBV28 and TRBJ1-6; tentative D call: TRBD1 (6 bases). Germline assignment: CDR1 MDHEN and CDR2 SYDVKM. This CDR3 has 12 residues. The ends were cut back, 10 bases at V and 14 bases at J, with 18 bases in the middle. CDR3 in amino acids: CATTPLRGSLHF. The CDR3 nucleotides read TGTGCCACCACACCACTAAGGGGGTCCCTCCACTTT.

V and J are TRBV7-9 and TRBJ1-2; no reliable D call. Deletions cut 3 bases from V and 5 bases from J, with 10 bases between. The length of the CDR3 is 13 residues. CDR1 is SEHNR, CDR2 FQNEAQ, per germline (reference sequence). The CDR3 DNA sequence: TGTGCCAGCAGCTTGGAGGTGGATTATGGCTACACCTTC. This codes for CASSLEVDYGYTF.

V usage is TRBV6-1 and J usage is TRBJ2-7; D may correspond to TRBD1 or TRBD2 (5 bases each). Trimming stripped 8 bases from V and 5 bases from J, with 13 bases between. Germline V gene sequence: CDR1 MNHNS, CDR2 SASEGT. This CDR3 contains 12 residues. The CDR3 sequence: CASGTVPNEQYF. The DNA of the CDR3 is TGTGCCAGCGGGACCGTCCCAAACGAGCAGTACTTC.

V gene TRBV5-4 combines with J gene TRBJ2-7, with 8 bases fitting TRBD1. V shed 0 bases, J shed 2 bases, and the junction held 7 bases outside the gene matches. CDR1 and CDR2 from the germline V gene are SGHNT and YYREEE (reference sequence). The CDR3 loop spans 16 amino acids. CDR3 sequence (DNA): TGTGCCAGCAGCTTGGCCAGTGGGACAGGCCCCTACGAGCAGTACTTC. Translating it yields CASSLASGTGPYEQYF.

This sequence joins TRBV5-1 and TRBJ2-1; 7 nucleotides line up with TRBD2. The CDR3 is 12 residues long. J gave up 11 bases and V 0 bases, and 2 bases lay outside the gene matches. Germline V gene lookup returns CDR1 SGHRS and CDR2 YFSETQ. The CDR3 sequence: CASSLAGGKQFF. The CDR3 bases are TGCGCCAGCAGCTTGGCGGGAGGCAAGCAGTTCTTC.